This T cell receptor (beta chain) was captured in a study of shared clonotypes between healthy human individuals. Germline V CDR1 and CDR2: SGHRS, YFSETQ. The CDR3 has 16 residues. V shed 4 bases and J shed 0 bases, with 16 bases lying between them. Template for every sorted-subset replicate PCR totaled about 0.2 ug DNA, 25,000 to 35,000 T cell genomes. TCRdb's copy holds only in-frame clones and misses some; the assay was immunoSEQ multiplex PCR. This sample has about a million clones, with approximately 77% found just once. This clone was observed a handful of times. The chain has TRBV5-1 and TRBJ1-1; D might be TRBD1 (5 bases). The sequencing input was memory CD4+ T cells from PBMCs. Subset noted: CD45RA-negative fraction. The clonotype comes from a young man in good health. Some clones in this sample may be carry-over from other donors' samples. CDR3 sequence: CASSPGRGLMNTEAFF. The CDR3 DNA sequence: TGCGCCAGCAGCCCCGGACGGGGCCTCATGAACACTGAAGCTTTCTTT.